One and the same sample provided the 3 T cell receptor beta chains below, sequenced in a study of cytomegalovirus exposure and HLA in healthy donors. This PCR relied on a set of 60 Vbeta primers and 13 Jbeta primers. Libraries were prepared by immunoSEQ multiplex PCR; TCRdb keeps only in-frame clonotypes and omits some of them. The sample lists around 150,000 clones, about two thirds occurring once. The specimen sequenced was PBMCs. The receptors were sampled from a man aged 35-49 years in good health and CMV-seronegative.

The CDR3 DNA is TGTGCCAGCAGCTCACCAAGGAGCGGGAGTTTCACCGGGGAGCTGTTTTTT. Amino acid sequence: CASSSPRSGSFTGELFF. The rearrangement uses TRBV5-6 and TRBJ2-2; the match to TRBD2 covers 8 bases. The junction had 11 bases not matched to a gene; V was cut back by 3 bases and J by 4 bases. The germline gives CDR1 SGHDT, CDR2 YYEEEE. The CDR3 consists of 17 residues.

This chain joins TRBV6-1 and TRBJ2-2, with 9 bases fitting TRBD1. The CDR3 sequence is 13 residues long. V was pared by 7 bases and J by 6 bases, with 3 bases of the junction left unmatched. CDR1 and CDR2 (germline): MNHNS, SASEGT. The CDR3 protein is CASNRQGAGELFF. As DNA, the CDR3 is TGTGCCAGCAATCGACAGGGGGCCGGGGAGCTGTTTTTT.

This chain links TRBV9 with TRBJ2-1; tentatively, D is TRBD2 (6 bases). V lost 1 base, J lost 5 bases, and 10 bases lay in between. Germline V CDR1 and CDR2: SGDLS, YYNGEE. The CDR3 covers 14 residues. CDR3 DNA: TGTGCCAGCAGCGTATGGGGGGTAAACAATGAGCAGTTCTTC. It yields the protein CASSVWGVNNEQFF.